The T cell receptor (beta chain) under discussion was sequenced for a study of blood T cell repertoires in COVID-19. Study as a whole: Samples came from the United States, Italy and Spain, spanning acute and convalescent COVID-19. PBMCs, B-cell-depleted T cells, or T cells were the source of the cDNA or gDNA that made up the material.

The trim removed 4 bases at V and 6 bases at J, leaving 7 bases unmatched. Germline CDR1 is MNHEY and CDR2 is SMNVEV (reference sequence). The CDR3 has 15 amino acids. In the original analysis: Reference gene primer amplification in the assay estimated nucleated cell counts. Assay used: immunoSEQ multiplex PCR; TCRdb lists only in-frame clones, some missing. The V and J calls and the clone size are those of that table, but D and trimming were determined from the DNA. The sample contains 150,000 to 200,000 clones, just over 85% of which appear only once. The sequenced material came from peripheral blood. The TCR originated in a man in his sixties with acute or convalescent COVID-19. The genes are TRBV27 and TRBJ2-1; the match to TRBD1 covers 9 bases. CDR3 DNA sequence: TGTGCCAGCAGTTACGTGGGACAGGGAGGCAATGAGCAGTTCTTC. Its translation is CASSYVGQGGNEQFF.